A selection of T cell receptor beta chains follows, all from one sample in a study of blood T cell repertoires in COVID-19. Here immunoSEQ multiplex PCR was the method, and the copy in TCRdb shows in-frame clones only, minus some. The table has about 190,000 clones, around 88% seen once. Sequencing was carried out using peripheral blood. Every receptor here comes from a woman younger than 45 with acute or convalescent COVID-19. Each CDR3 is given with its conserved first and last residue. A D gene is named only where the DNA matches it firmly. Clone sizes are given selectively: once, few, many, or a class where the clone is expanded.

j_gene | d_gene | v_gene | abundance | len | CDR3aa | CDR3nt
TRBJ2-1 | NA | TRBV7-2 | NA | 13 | CASTKAGNNEQFF | TGTGCCAGCACAAAGGCGGGCAACAATGAGCAGTTCTTC
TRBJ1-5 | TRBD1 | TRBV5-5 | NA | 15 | CASSLFGTGDQPQHF | TGTGCCAGCAGCTTGTTCGGGACAGGGGATCAGCCCCAGCATTTT
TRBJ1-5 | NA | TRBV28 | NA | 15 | CASASAGVANQPQHF | TGTGCCAGCGCGAGTGCTGGTGTAGCCAATCAGCCCCAGCATTTT
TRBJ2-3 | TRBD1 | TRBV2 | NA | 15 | CASSRGGQGWDTQYF | TGTGCCAGCAGCCGAGGAGGACAGGGCTGGGATACGCAGTATTTT
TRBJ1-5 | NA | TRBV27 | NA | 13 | CASSLGANQPQHF | TGTGCCAGCAGTTTGGGAGCTAATCAGCCCCAGCATTTT
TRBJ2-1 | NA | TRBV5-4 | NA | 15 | CASSPDTGVYNEQFF | TGTGCCAGCAGCCCCGATACGGGGGTGTACAATGAGCAGTTCTTC
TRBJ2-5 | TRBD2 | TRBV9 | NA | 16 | CASSVGSGGNQETQYF | TGTGCCAGCAGCGTGGGATCGGGGGGAAACCAAGAGACCCAGTACTTC
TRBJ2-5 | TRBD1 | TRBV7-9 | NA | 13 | CASSSGGRYMTNF | TGTGCCAGCAGCTCAGGGGGACGATACATGACCAACTTC
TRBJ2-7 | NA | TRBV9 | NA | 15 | CASSVGQGEAYEQYF | TGTGCCAGCAGCGTAGGTCAAGGGGAGGCCTACGAGCAGTACTTC
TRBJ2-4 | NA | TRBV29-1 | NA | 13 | CSALKGTKNIQYF | TGCAGCGCCCTAAAGGGGACCAAAAACATTCAGTACTTC
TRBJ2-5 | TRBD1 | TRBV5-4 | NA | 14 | CASSVTGTEETQYF | TGTGCCAGCAGCGTGACCGGGACAGAAGAGACCCAGTACTTC
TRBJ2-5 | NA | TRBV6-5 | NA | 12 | CASTTQAGTQYF | TGTGCCAGCACTACGCAAGCGGGGACCCAGTACTTC
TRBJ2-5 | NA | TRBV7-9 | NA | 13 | CASEHLGGETQYF | TGTGCCAGTGAACATCTTGGGGGGGAGACCCAGTACTTC
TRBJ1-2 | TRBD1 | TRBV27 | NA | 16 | CASSAGQGRAIYGYTF | TGTGCCAGCAGTGCGGGACAGGGTCGGGCTATTTATGGCTACACCTTC
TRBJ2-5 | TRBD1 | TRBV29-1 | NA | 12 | CSVGQLQETQYF | TGCAGCGTGGGACAGCTCCAAGAGACCCAGTACTTC
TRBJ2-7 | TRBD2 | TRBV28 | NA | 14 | CASSFSGRVYEQYF | TGTGCCAGCAGTTTTTCAGGGAGGGTTTACGAGCAGTACTTC
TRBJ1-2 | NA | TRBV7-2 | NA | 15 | CASSSRQANNYGYTF | TGTGCCAGCAGCTCGAGACAGGCGAATAACTATGGCTACACCTTC
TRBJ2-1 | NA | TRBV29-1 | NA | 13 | CSAGSGTRNEQFF | TGCAGCGCGGGATCCGGGACACGAAATGAGCAGTTCTTC
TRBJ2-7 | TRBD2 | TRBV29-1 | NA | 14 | CSVPGTSGSYEQYF | TGCAGCGTTCCCGGGACTAGCGGGAGTTACGAGCAGTACTTC
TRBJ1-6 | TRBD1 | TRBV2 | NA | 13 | CASGDRGNSPLHF | TGTGCCAGCGGCGACAGGGGTAATTCACCCCTCCACTTT
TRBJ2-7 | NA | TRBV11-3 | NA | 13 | CASSLVRRGEQYF | TGTGCCAGCAGCTTAGTTCGAAGAGGCGAGCAGTACTTC
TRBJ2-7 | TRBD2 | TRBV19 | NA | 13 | CASTSGSGVEQYF | TGTGCCAGTACTAGCGGGAGTGGGGTCGAGCAGTACTTC
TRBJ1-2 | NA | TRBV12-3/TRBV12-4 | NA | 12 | CASRLAGGGYTF | TGTGCCAGCCGCCTCGCGGGAGGAGGCTACACCTTC
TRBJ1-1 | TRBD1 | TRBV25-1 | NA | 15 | CASTRKGTGRTEAFF | TGTGCCAGCACCCGTAAGGGGACAGGGAGGACTGAAGCTTTCTTT
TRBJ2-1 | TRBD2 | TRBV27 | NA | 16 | CASSLLGGRSYNEQFF | TGTGCCAGCAGTTTATTAGGCGGGAGATCCTACAATGAGCAGTTCTTC
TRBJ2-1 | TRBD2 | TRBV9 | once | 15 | CASSPRLANYNEQFF | TGTGCCAGCAGCCCACGACTAGCGAACTACAATGAGCAGTTCTTC
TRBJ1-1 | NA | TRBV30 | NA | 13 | CAWSTQENTEAFF | TGTGCCTGGAGTACGCAGGAGAACACTGAAGCTTTCTTT
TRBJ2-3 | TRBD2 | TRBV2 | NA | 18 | CASRHGLAGGYGADTQYF | TGTGCCAGCAGACACGGACTAGCGGGAGGCTATGGCGCAGATACGCAGTATTTT
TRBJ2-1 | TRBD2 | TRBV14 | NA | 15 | CASSQRIAGVDEQFF | TGTGCCAGCAGCCAAAGGATAGCGGGAGTTGATGAGCAGTTCTTC
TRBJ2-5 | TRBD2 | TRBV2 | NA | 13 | CASSDSGKETQYF | TGTGCCAGCAGTGACAGCGGGAAGGAGACCCAGTACTTC
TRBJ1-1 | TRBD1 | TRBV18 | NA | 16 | CASSPRRQGSGTEAFF | TGTGCCAGCTCACCAAGGCGACAGGGATCAGGTACTGAAGCTTTCTTT
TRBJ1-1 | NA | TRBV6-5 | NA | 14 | CASRNTVWNTEAFF | TGTGCCAGCAGAAACACAGTCTGGAACACTGAAGCTTTCTTT
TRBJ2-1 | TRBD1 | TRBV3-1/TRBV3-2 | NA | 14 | CASSQGQGAGEQFF | TGTGCCAGCAGCCAGGGACAGGGTGCCGGCGAGCAGTTCTTC
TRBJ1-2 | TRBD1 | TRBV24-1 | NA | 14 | CATATGTDRGGYTF | TGTGCCACCGCTACAGGGACAGATCGGGGTGGCTACACCTTC
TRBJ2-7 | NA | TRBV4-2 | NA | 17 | CASSQVVTVNTFRRQYF | TGTGCCAGCAGCCAAGTAGTGACAGTGAATACTTTTCGGCGACAGTACTTC
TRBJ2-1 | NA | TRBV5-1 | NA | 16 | CASSLTGALSYNEQFF | TGCGCCAGCAGCTTGACCGGAGCCCTCTCCTACAATGAGCAGTTCTTC
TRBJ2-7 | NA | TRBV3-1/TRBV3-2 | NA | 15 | CASSQDASYSYEQYF | TGTGCCAGCAGCCAAGACGCCAGTTACTCCTACGAGCAGTACTTC
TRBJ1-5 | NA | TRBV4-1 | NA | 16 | CASSQGRDISPQPQHF | TGCGCCAGCAGCCAAGGACGGGACATTTCTCCCCAGCCCCAGCATTTT
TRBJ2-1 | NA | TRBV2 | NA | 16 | CASSTSTSSDPNEQFF | TGTGCCAGCAGTACCTCGACTAGTTCGGACCCAAATGAGCAGTTCTTC
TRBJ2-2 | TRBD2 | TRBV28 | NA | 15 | CASSLSGENTGELFF | TGTGCCAGCAGTCTTAGCGGGGAAAACACCGGGGAGCTGTTTTTT
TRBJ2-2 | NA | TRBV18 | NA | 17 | CASSLNGQLLNTGELFF | TGTGCCAGCTCACTAAACGGACAACTCTTGAACACCGGGGAGCTGTTTTTT
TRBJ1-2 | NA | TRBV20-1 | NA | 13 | CSASLRGPYGYTF | TGCAGTGCTAGTCTTAGGGGCCCCTATGGCTACACCTTC
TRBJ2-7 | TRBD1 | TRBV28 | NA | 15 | CASSLTGQARDEQYF | TGTGCCAGCAGTTTAACGGGACAGGCGAGGGACGAGCAGTACTTC
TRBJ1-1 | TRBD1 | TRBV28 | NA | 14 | CASSNPGGSSEAFF | TGTGCCAGCAGTAACCCAGGGGGCTCGTCTGAAGCTTTCTTT
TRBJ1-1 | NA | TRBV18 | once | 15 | CASSLNGALNTEAFF | TGTGCCAGCTCATTAAATGGGGCCTTGAACACTGAAGCTTTCTTT
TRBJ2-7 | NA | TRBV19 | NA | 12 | CASNNRVGEQYF | TGTGCCAGTAATAACAGGGTTGGCGAGCAGTACTTC
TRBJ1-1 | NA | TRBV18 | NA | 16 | CASSPRTGTSNTEAFF | TGTGCCAGCTCACCACGTACCGGGACATCGAACACTGAAGCTTTCTTT
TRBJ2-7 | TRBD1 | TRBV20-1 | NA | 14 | CSASSRQGFDEQYF | TGCAGTGCTAGTTCCCGACAGGGATTCGACGAGCAGTACTTC
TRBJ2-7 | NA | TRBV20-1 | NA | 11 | CSARDWSGQYF | TGCAGTGCTAGAGATTGGAGCGGGCAGTACTTC
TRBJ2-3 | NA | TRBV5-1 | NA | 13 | CASSLVPTDTQYF | TGCGCCAGCAGCTTGGTTCCTACAGATACGCAGTATTTT
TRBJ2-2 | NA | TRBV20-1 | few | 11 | CSVEYPGELFF | TGCAGTGTAGAGTACCCCGGGGAGCTGTTTTTT
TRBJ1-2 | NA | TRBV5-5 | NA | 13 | CASSPGGNYGYTF | TGTGCCAGCAGCCCGGGGGGCAACTATGGCTACACCTTC
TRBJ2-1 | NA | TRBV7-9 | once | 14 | CASGRRDGANEQFF | TGTGCCAGCGGCCGCAGGGATGGGGCCAATGAGCAGTTCTTC
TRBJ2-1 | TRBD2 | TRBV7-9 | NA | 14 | CASSSYSGSYEQFF | TGTGCCAGCAGCTCGTATAGCGGGAGTTATGAGCAGTTCTTC
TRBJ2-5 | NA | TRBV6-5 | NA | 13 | CASVLGTQETQYF | TGTGCCAGCGTCCTAGGCACTCAAGAGACCCAGTACTTC
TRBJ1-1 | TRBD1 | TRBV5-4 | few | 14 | CASSPKKWDSEAFF | TGTGCCAGCAGCCCTAAAAAATGGGACAGTGAAGCTTTCTTT
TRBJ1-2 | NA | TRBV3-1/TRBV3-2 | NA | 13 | CASSQGEGVGYTF | TGTGCCAGCAGCCAAGGTGAAGGAGTTGGCTACACCTTC
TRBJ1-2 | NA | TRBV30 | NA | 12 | CAWRFTNYGYTF | TGTGCCTGGAGGTTCACTAACTATGGCTACACCTTC
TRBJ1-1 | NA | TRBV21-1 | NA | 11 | CASSRCAEAFF | TGTGCCAGCTCTCGGTGCGCTGAAGCTTTCTTT